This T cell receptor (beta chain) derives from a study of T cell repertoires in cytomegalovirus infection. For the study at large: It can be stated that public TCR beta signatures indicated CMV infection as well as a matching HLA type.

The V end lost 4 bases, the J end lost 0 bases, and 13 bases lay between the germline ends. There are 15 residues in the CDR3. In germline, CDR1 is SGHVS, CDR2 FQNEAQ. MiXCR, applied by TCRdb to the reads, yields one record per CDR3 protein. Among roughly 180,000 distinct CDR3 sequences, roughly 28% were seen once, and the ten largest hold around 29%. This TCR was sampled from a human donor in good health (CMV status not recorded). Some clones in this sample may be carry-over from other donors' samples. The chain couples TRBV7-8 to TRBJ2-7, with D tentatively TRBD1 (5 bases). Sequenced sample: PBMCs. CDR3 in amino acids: CASSSQGLDSYEQYF. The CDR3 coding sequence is TGTGCCAGCAGCTCCCAGGGCCTCGACTCCTACGAGCAGTACTTC.